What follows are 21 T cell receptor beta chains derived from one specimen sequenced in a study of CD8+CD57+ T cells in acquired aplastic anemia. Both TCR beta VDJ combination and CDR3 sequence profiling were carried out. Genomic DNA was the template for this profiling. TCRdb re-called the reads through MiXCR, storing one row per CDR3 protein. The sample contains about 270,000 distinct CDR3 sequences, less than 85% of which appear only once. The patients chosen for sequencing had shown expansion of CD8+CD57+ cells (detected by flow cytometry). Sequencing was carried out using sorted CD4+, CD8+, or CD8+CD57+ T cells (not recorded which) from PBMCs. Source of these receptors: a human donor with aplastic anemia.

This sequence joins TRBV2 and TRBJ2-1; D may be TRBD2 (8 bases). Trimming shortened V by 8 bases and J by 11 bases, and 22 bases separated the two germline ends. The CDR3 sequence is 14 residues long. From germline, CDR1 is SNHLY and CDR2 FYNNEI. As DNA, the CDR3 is TGTGCCAGCGGGGACAGCGGGAGTGGGACTCAGCAGTTCTTC. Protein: CASGDSGSGTQQFF.

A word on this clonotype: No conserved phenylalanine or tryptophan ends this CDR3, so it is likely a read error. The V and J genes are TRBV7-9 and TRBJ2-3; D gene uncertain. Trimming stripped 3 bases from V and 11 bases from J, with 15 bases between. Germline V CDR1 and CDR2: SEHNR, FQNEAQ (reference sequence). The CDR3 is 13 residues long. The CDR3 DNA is TGTGCCAGCAGCTTCCAGAGAAGCGATGGGCAGTATGTT. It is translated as CASSFQRSDGQYV.

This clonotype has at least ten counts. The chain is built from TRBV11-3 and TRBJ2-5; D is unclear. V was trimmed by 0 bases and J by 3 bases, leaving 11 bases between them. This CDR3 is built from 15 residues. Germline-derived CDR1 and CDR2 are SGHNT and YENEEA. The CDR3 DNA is TGTGCCAGCAGCTTAGATCTGACAACAAAAGAGACCCAGTACTTC. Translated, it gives CASSLDLTTKETQYF. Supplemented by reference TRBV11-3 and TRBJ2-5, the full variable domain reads EAGVVQSPRYKIIEKKQPVAFWCNPISGHNTLYWYLQNLGQGPELLIRYENEEAVDDSQLPKDRFSAERLKGVDSTLKIQPAELGDSAVYLCASSLDLTTKETQYFGPGTRLLVL.

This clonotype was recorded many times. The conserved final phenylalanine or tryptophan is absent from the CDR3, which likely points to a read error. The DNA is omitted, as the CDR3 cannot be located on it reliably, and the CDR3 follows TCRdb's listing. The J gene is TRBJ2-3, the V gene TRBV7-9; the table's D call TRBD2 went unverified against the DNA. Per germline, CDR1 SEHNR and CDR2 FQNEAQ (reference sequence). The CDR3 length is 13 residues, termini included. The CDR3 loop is CASSFQRSGGSDE.

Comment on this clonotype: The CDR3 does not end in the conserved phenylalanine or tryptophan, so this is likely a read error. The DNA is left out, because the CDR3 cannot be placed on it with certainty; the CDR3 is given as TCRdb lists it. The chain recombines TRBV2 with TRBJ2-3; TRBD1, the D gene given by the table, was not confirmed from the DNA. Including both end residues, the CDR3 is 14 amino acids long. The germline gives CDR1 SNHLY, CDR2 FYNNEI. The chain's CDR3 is CASSVGSGPHYFYP.

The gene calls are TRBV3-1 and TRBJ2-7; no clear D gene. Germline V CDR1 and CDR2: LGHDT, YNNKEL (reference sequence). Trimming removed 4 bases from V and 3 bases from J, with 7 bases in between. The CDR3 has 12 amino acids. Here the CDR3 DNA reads TGTGCCAGCAGCCTAGTGGACTACGAGCAGTACTTC. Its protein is CASSLVDYEQYF.

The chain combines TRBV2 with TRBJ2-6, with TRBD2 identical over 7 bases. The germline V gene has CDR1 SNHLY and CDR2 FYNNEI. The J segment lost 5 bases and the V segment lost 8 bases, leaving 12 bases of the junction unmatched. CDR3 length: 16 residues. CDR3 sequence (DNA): TGTGCCAGCGGGTTAGCGGGCAGCGACAGGGCCAACGTCCTGACTTTC. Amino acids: CASGLAGSDRANVLTF.

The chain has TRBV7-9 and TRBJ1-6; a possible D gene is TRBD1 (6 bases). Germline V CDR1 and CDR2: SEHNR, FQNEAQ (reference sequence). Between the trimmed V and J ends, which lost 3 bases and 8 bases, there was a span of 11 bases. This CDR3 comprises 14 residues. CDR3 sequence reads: CASSFGTIDSPLHF. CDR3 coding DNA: TGTGCCAGCAGCTTTGGGACAATCGATTCACCCCTCCACTTT.

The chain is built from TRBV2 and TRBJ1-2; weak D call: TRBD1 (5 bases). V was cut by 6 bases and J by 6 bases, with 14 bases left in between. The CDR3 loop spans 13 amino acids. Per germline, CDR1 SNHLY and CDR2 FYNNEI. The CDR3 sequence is CASSPARDHGYTF. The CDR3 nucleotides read TGTGCCAGCAGCCCGGCGCGGGACCATGGCTACACCTTC.

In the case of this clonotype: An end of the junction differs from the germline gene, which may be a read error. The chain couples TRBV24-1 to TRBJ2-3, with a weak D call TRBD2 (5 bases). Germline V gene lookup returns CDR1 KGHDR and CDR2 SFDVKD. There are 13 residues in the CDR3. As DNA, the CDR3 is TGTGCCAGCGGGCACGCGGGCACCGATATGCAGTATTTC. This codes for CASGHAGTDMQYF.

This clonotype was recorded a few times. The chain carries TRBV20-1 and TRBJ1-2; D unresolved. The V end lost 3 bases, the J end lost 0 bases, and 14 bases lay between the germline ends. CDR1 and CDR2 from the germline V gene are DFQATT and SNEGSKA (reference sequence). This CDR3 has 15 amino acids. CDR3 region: CSARGTWAPNYGYTF. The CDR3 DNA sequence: TGCAGTGCTAGGGGAACCTGGGCACCTAACTATGGCTACACCTTC.

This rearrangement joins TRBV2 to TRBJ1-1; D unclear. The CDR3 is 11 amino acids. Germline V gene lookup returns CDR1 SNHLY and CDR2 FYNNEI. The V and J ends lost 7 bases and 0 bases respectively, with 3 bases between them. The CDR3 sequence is CASNLNTEAFF. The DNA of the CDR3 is TGTGCCAGCAACCTGAACACTGAAGCTTTCTTT.

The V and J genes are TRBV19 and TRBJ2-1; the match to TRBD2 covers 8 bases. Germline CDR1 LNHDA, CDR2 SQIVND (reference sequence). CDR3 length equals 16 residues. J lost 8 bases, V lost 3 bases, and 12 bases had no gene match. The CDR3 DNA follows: TGTGCCAGTAGTATTACTAGCGGAAACGGTCAGGATGAGCAGTTCTTC. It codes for CASSITSGNGQDEQFF.

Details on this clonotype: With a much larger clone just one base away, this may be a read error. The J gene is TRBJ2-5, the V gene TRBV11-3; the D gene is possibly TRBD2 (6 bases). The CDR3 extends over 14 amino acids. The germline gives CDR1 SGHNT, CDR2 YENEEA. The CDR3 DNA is TGTGCCTGCAGCTTAGCGGCGTACCAAGAGACCCAGTACTTC. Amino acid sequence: CACSLAAYQETQYF. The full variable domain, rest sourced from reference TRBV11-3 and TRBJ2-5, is EAGVVQSPRYKIIEKKQPVAFWCNPISGHNTLYWYLQNLGQGPELLIRYENEEAVDDSQLPKDRFSAERLKGVDSTLKIQPAELGDSAVYLCACSLAAYQETQYFGPGTRLLVL.

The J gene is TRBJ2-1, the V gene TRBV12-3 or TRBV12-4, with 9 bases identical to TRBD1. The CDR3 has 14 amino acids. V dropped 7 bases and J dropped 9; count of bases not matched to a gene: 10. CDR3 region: CASNTGTGNTEQFF. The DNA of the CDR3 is TGTGCCAGCAATACCGGGACAGGGAACACTGAGCAGTTCTTC.

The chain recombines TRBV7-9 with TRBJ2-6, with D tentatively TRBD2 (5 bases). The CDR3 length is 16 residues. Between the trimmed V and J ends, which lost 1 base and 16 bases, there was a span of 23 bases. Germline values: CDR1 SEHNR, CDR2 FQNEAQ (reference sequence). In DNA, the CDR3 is TGTGCCAGCAGCTTAGTACCCGGGGAGCTGGTTTTTGGACTGACTTTC. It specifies CASSLVPGELVFGLTF.

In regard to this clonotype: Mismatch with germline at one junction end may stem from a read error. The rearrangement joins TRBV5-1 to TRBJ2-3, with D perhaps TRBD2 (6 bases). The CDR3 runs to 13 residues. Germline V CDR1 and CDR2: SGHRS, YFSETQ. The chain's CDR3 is CASGAGGADMQYF. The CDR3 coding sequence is TGCGCCAGCGGGGCCGGGGGTGCAGATATGCAGTATTTT.

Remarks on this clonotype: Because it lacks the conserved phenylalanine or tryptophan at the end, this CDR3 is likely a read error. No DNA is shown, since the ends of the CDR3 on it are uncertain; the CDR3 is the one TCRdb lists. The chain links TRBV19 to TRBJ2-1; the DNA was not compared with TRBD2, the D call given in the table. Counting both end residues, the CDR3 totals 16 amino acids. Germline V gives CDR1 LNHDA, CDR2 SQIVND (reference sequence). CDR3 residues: CASSLPSGSDNDELFV.

The CDR3 DNA follows: TGTGCCGGCCTTGGGGGGGCGGAGACCCAGTACATCGGGTATTTT. Encoded protein: CAGLGGAETQYIGYF. The V gene is TRBV7-3, the J gene TRBJ2-3; possible D gene TRBD2, 7 bases. V shed 11 bases and J shed 14 bases, with 32 bases lying between them. This CDR3 contains 15 residues. Germline V gene sequence: CDR1 SGHTA, CDR2 FQGTGA. The variable domain in full, completed from reference TRBV7-3 and TRBJ2-3, reads GAGVSQTPSNKVTEKGKYVELRCDPISGHTALYWYRQSLGQGPEFLIYFQGTGAADDSGLPNDRFFAVRPEGSVSTLKIQRTERGDSAVYLCAGLGGAETQYIGYFGPGTRLTVL.

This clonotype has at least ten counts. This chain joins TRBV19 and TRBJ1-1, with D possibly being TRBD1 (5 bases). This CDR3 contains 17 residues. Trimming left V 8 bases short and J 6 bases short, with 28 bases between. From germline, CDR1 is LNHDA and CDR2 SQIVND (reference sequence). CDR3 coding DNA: TGTGCCAGTCCCAAATCGCGGGGGACCCACCCCATGGCTGAAGCTTTCTTT. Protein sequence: CASPKSRGTHPMAEAFF.

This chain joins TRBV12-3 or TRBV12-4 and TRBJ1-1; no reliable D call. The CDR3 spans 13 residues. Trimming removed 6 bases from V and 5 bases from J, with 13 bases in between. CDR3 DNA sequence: TGTGCCAGCAGCCGCGGAGTCGGGACTGAAGCTTTCTTT. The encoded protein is CASSRGVGTEAFF.